This T cell receptor beta chain was recovered during a study of T cells in Graves' hyperthyroidism and ophthalmopathy. On the study more broadly: The blood sample was taken at first diagnosis, before treatment began.

This clonotype was detected ten times or more. TCR beta CDR3 regions were amplified from RNA transcripts. When the TCR CDR3 underwent first-round RT-PCR, the HTBI primer set was used. TCRdb independently ran MiXCR on the multiplex PCR reads; one entry per CDR3 protein. The sample yields around 540,000 distinct CDR3 sequences, 15% to 20% seen once. For the diagnoses, clinical symptoms, serum thyroxine and TRAb, thyroid ultrasound and orbital computed tomography were used. The CDR3 spans 15 residues. J was trimmed by 4 bases and V by 0 bases; bases with no gene match: 2. In germline, CDR1 is SGHAT, CDR2 FQNNGV.

This chain links TRBV11-2 with TRBJ2-5; 10 bases line up with TRBD2. This clonotype was obtained from a woman in her 30s with Graves' ophthalmopathy. The sequenced sample was blood. CDR3 sequence (DNA): TGTGCCAGCAGCTTAGAACTAGCGGGATTAGAGACCCAGTACTTC. Translation gives CASSLELAGLETQYF.